Below, 10 T cell receptor beta chains from the same sample are listed, as sequenced in a study of patients and donors after allogeneic stem cell transplantation. TCRdb recomputed calls from the RT-PCR reads with MiXCR, one row per CDR3 protein. The data show about 960,000 distinct CDR3 sequences, with 18% seen just once and approximately 5.9% held by the top ten. Sample: blood, either unsorted or a sorted T cell fraction (not recorded which). These receptors were obtained from a human donor who was either an allogeneic HSCT recipient or a stem cell or donor lymphocyte infusion donor (not recorded which). It is not recorded whose cells these are; they may come from a transplant donor.

This clonotype was observed at least ten times. The chain couples TRBV2 to TRBJ2-1; maybe TRBD2 (6 bases). V lost 6 bases, J lost 8 bases, and 11 bases lay in between. The CDR3 runs 12 residues. Germline-derived CDR1 and CDR2 are SNHLY and FYNNEI. The CDR3 coding sequence is TGTGCCAGCAGGTCGACGGGGGATGAGCAGTTCTTC. Translated, it gives CASRSTGDEQFF.

This chain links TRBV20-1 with TRBJ2-5, with D possibly TRBD2 on 5 matching bases. Germline CDR1 DFQATT, CDR2 SNEGSKA (reference sequence). CDR3 size: 15 residues. Deletions cut 3 bases from V and 5 bases from J, with 19 bases between. The CDR3 DNA reads TGCAGTGCTAGGGTGGCCAGCGGCCCGTTTGAGACCCAGTACTTC. Translating it yields CSARVASGPFETQYF.

This clonotype was counted only a few times. This rearrangement joins TRBV6-2 or TRBV6-3 to TRBJ1-2; D uncertain. Germline CDR1 reads MNHEY; CDR2 reads SVGEGT. CDR3 length: 15 residues. Trimming removed 3 bases from V and 7 bases from J, with 18 bases in between. The CDR3 nucleotides read TGTGCCAGCAGTTATAGCTTGCAGGACTTCGGTGGCTACACCTTC. This encodes CASSYSLQDFGGYTF.

The CDR3 DNA reads as TGTGCCAGCAGTTTTGCCCTGGGCTCGCTGGGCGACGAGCAGTACTTC. It encodes CASSFALGSLGDEQYF. The chain carries TRBV12-3 or TRBV12-4 and TRBJ2-7; D is unclear. CDR3 length: 16 residues. Trimming removed 3 bases from V and 5 bases from J, with 20 bases in between.

This clonotype was detected only a few times. This chain links TRBV21-1 with TRBJ2-5; the D call TRBD1 from the table was never checked on the DNA. TRBV21-1 corresponds to a pseudogene. The CDR3 is 18 amino acids. The CDR3 here is CASRLRQDYRARGETQYF. In DNA form, the CDR3 reads TGTGCCAGCAGACTTCGACAGGATTACCGGGCAAGGGGGGAGACCCAGTACTTC.

V gene TRBV20-1 combines with J gene TRBJ1-5; 11 nucleotides match TRBD1. The trim removed 3 bases at V and 6 bases at J, leaving 1 base unmatched. The germline V gene has CDR1 DFQATT and CDR2 SNEGSKA (reference sequence). The CDR3 extends over 13 amino acids. CDR3: CSASGQGAQPQHF. CDR3 DNA: TGCAGTGCTAGCGGACAGGGGGCTCAGCCCCAGCATTTT.

This rearrangement joins TRBV6-1 to TRBJ1-1, with 7 nucleotides matching TRBD1. This CDR3 spans 13 amino acids. J lost 4 bases, V lost 3 bases, and 2 bases had no gene match. Germline assignment: CDR1 MNHNS and CDR2 SASEGT. CDR3: CASSDDRATEAFF. In DNA form, the CDR3 reads TGTGCCAGCAGTGACGACAGGGCCACTGAAGCTTTCTTT.

This clonotype was detected only a few times. The J gene is TRBJ2-1, the V gene TRBV5-1; 11 nucleotides line up with TRBD2. Germline trimming cut 2 bases from V and 6 bases from J; bases unmatched to any gene: 4. This CDR3 contains 15 residues. Germline-derived CDR1 and CDR2 are SGHRS and YFSETQ. CDR3: CASSFSGREGNEQFF. CDR3 DNA sequence: TGCGCCAGCAGCTTTAGCGGGAGGGAGGGCAATGAGCAGTTCTTC.

This chain uses TRBV18 with TRBJ2-2; unclear D gene. This CDR3 spans 14 amino acids. Per the germline V gene, CDR1 is KGHSH and CDR2 is LQKENI. V was shortened by 6 bases and J by 1 base, with 9 bases between the two germline ends. The DNA for the CDR3 is TGTGCCAGCTCGCCGCAGAGGAACACCGGGGAGCTGTTTTTT. Protein product: CASSPQRNTGELFF.

In this sample, this clonotype turned up many times. V and J are TRBV4-2 and TRBJ2-1, with D maybe TRBD2 (6 bases). Trimming left V 1 base short and J 5 bases short, with 6 bases between. This CDR3 contains 13 residues. CDR1 and CDR2 from the germline V gene are LGHNA and YNFKEQ. CDR3 nucleotides: TGTGCCAGCAGCCAAGGCGGGGACAATGAGCAGTTCTTC. As protein: CASSQGGDNEQFF.